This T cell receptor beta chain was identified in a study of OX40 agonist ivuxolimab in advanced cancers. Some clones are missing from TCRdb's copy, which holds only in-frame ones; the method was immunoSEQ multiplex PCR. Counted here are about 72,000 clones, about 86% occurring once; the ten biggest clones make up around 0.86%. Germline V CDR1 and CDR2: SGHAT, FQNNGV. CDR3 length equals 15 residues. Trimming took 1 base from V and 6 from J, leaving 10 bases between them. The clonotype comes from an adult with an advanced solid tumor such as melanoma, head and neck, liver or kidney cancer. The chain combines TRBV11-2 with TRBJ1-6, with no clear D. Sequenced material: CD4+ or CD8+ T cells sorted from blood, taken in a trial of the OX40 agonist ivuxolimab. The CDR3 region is CASSLGNSGNSPLHF. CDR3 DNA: TGTGCCAGCAGCTTAGGGAACAGCGGTAATTCACCCCTCCACTTT.